A selection of T cell receptor beta chains follows, all from one sample in a study of blood T cell repertoires in COVID-19. Profiling relied on immunoSEQ multiplex PCR, and the TCRdb table lists in-frame clones only, not all of them. Among around 150,000 clones listed, more than 70% were seen once. Sequencing was performed on PBMCs or T cells enriched from blood (not recorded which). The receptors were gathered from a man aged 35 to 55 who had recovered from COVID-19. Each CDR3 is given with its conserved first and last residue. A D gene is named only where the DNA matches it firmly. Not every row has a clone size; where given, it reads once, few, many or a size class.

TRBJ1-2 | 14 | - | few | TRBV18 | TGTGCCAGCTCACCATCCGTCACGGACTATGGCTACACCTTC | CASSPSVTDYGYTF
TRBJ2-3 | 15 | - | - | TRBV7-2 | TGTGCCAGCAGCTCTACAGCGGTGGGTACAGATACGCAGTATTTT | CASSSTAVGTDTQYF
TRBJ1-2 | 13 | - | - | TRBV5-4 | TGTGCCAGCACTGGGGCGTATAACTATGGCTACACCTTC | CASTGAYNYGYTF
TRBJ1-1 | 10 | - | - | TRBV20-1 | TGCAGTGCCAGAACCTTTAGAGCTTTCTTT | CSARTFRAFF
TRBJ2-5 | 16 | TRBD1 | - | TRBV2 | TGTGCCAGCAGCGAAGGACAGGGAATTAAAGAAGAGACCCAGTACTTC | CASSEGQGIKEETQYF
TRBJ2-1 | 13 | - | - | TRBV7-9 | TGTGCCAGCAGACACGGACAGACAAATGAGCAGTTCTTC | CASRHGQTNEQFF
TRBJ2-3 | 19 | TRBD1 | few | TRBV9 | TGTGCCAGCAGCCACCCCCTCGGACCGGGACAGGGGCCCACAGATACGCAGTATTTT | CASSHPLGPGQGPTDTQYF
TRBJ1-2 | 13 | TRBD1 | - | TRBV29-1 | TGCAGCTCAACCCATGGACAGGGAGGCGGCTACACCTTC | CSSTHGQGGGYTF
TRBJ2-5 | 15 | TRBD1 | once | TRBV28 | TGTGCCAGCAGTGCCACTCGGGACAGGAAAGAGACCCAGTACTTC | CASSATRDRKETQYF
TRBJ1-2 | 13 | TRBD1 | - | TRBV12-3/TRBV12-4 | TGTGCCAGCAGTCCGACAGGGGCGTATGGCTACACCTTC | CASSPTGAYGYTF
TRBJ2-1 | 15 | TRBD1 | - | TRBV9 | TGTGCCAGCAGCGTAGCGGGACAGACTTACAATGAGCAGTTCTTC | CASSVAGQTYNEQFF
TRBJ2-1 | 16 | TRBD2 | once | TRBV11-3 | TGTGCCAGCAGCCGGACTAGCGGGGGGAGCTACAATGAGCAGTTCTTC | CASSRTSGGSYNEQFF
TRBJ1-5 | 17 | - | few | TRBV19 | TGTGCCAGTAGTATAGGAGGGACATCGGCCTTCAATCAGCCCCAGCATTTT | CASSIGGTSAFNQPQHF
TRBJ2-1 | 14 | TRBD2 | - | TRBV10-1 | TGCGCCAGCAGTGCCAGCGGGGCCTACAATGAGCAGTTCTTC | CASSASGAYNEQFF
TRBJ1-2 | 13 | TRBD1 | - | TRBV7-3 | TGTGCCAGCAGCCCAACAGGGGGCGAAGGCTACACCTTC | CASSPTGGEGYTF
TRBJ1-6 | 13 | - | - | TRBV19 | TGTGCCAGTAGTATACAGGTTAATTCACCCCTCCACTTT | CASSIQVNSPLHF
TRBJ2-5 | 14 | - | once | TRBV6-2/TRBV6-3 | TGTGCCAGCAGTCGGGATTACCCTGAAGAGACCCAGTACTTC | CASSRDYPEETQYF
TRBJ2-7 | 14 | TRBD2 | - | TRBV6-1 | TGTGCCAGCAGTGAAAGGGACTATTACCACGAGCAGTACTTC | CASSERDYYHEQYF
TRBJ2-7 | 14 | - | - | TRBV19 | TGTGCCAGTAGGCCCCAGGTGAGCTCCTACGAGCAGTACTTC | CASRPQVSSYEQYF
TRBJ1-3 | 17 | - | - | TRBV7-7 | TGTGCCAGCAGCTTAGGGGGGGGGCCTGGGCCTGGAAACACCATATATTTT | CASSLGGGPGPGNTIYF
TRBJ2-2 | 15 | TRBD1 | - | TRBV28 | TGTGCCAGCAGCTCCGGGGGACAGGATACCGGGGAGCTGTTTTTT | CASSSGGQDTGELFF
TRBJ2-5 | 16 | - | - | TRBV5-8 | TGTGCCAGCAGCTTGACGCAGGGTACGTCTAAAGAGACCCAGTACTTC | CASSLTQGTSKETQYF
TRBJ1-2 | 14 | - | - | TRBV7-2 | TGTGCCAGCAGCCCGAGCCAGGGGCCCTATGGCTACACCTTC | CASSPSQGPYGYTF